Listed here is a single TCR beta chain. Antigen specificity is unknown. CDR1 SGDLS and CDR2 YYNGEE come from the germline V gene. The CDR3 has 15 residues. The V and J ends lost 0 bases and 9 bases, in that order; junction bases with no gene match: 5. One entry per CDR3 protein results from TCRdb running MiXCR on the 5' RACE reads. The repertoire holds 400,000 to 550,000 distinct CDR3 sequences, with 13% to 15% as singletons. The data originate from a study of identical twins. Study observations and caveats: Memory repertoires lacked the insertion deficit that abundant cord blood beta clonotypes showed.

This same sample was also part of a study on yellow fever vaccine responses in identical twins.

The TCR originated in a woman between 18 and 30 years old in good health. The rearrangement links TRBV9 to TRBJ1-6; 8 bases map to TRBD1. Input material: CD4+ T cells sorted from blood. The CDR3 DNA reads as TGTGCCAGCAGCGTAGGAGGACAGGGATCTTCACCCCTCCACTTT. It translates to CASSVGGQGSSPLHF.